The rows below give T cell receptor beta chains drawn from one sample of a study of identical twins. TCRdb re-called the 5' RACE reads through MiXCR, storing one row per CDR3 protein. The sample lists hundreds of thousands of distinct CDR3 sequences, roughly 9.8% occurring once. These sequences were also reported in another study, on yellow fever vaccine responses in identical twins.

The sequencing input was CD8+ T cells sorted from blood. These receptors were obtained from a woman aged 18-30 years in good health. Both conserved end residues are part of each CDR3. D genes are given only for firm matches. The size of a clone is reported for some rows only, either as once, few or many, or as a class for expanded clones.

TRBV11-2	NA	TRBJ2-5	NA	TGTGCCAGCAGCCCCAACAACTTAGGGTGGGAGACCCAGTACTTC	CASSPNNLGWETQYF
TRBV11-2	NA	TRBJ2-6	few	TGTGCCAGCAGCTTAGTTTATGGGGGGAGGATGGGGGCCAACGTCCTGACTTTC	CASSLVYGGRMGANVLTF
TRBV6-9	NA	TRBJ2-5	many	TGTGCCAGCAGCAACTTTCGAGGATCCCAGCGTGAGACCCAGTACTTC	CASSNFRGSQRETQYF
TRBV7-2	TRBD2	TRBJ2-1	few	TGTGCCAGCAGCCGTCTTAGGCTAGCGGGGGGGTATGAGCAGTTCTTC	CASSRLRLAGGYEQFF
TRBV29-1	NA	TRBJ2-7	NA	TGCAGCGTTGCTAGTCCCTACGAGCAGTACTTC	CSVASPYEQYF
TRBV7-2	NA	TRBJ2-7	few	TGTGCCAGCAGCTTAGTTGCCCCTACTCCCTACGAGCAGTACTTC	CASSLVAPTPYEQYF
TRBV28	NA	TRBJ2-7	NA	TGTGCCAGCAGTCTGACCGGGGCTGAGCAGTACTTC	CASSLTGAEQYF
TRBV11-2	NA	TRBJ1-1	few	TGTGCCAGCAGCTTAGCCAGGGGCCCCAACACTGAAGCTTTCTTT	CASSLARGPNTEAFF
TRBV6-6	NA	TRBJ2-1	many	TGTGCCAGCAGTTATGGTGAGCAGTTCTTC	CASSYGEQFF
TRBV12-3/TRBV12-4	TRBD1	TRBJ2-1	few	TGTGCCAGCAAAATACAGGGGGCTAACAATGAGCAGTTCTTC	CASKIQGANNEQFF
TRBV5-5	NA	TRBJ2-1	many	TGTGCCAGCAGCTTTAAGGGAGGGACAAATGAGCAGTTCTTC	CASSFKGGTNEQFF
TRBV6-1	NA	TRBJ2-3	few	TGTGCCAGCTGGGGCGCGTTAAGCACAGATACGCAGTATTTT	CASWGALSTDTQYF
TRBV12-5	NA	TRBJ1-1	many	TGTGCTAGTGGTTTAGGATCCACTGAAGCTTTCTTT	CASGLGSTEAFF
TRBV10-2	NA	TRBJ2-1	many	TGCGCCAGCAGTGATAGTGACTCCTACAATGAGCAGTTCTTC	CASSDSDSYNEQFF
TRBV7-9	NA	TRBJ1-1	NA	TGTGCCAGCAGCCCTGCTTTGTTTACTGAAGCTTTCTTT	CASSPALFTEAFF
TRBV15	NA	TRBJ2-7	few	TGTGCCACCAGCAGAGTTGCAGGGGTCGATTACGAGCAGTACTTC	CATSRVAGVDYEQYF
TRBV19	NA	TRBJ2-3	once	TGTGCCAGTAGTATACGGAGTGAGAGGGCAGATACGCAGTATTTT	CASSIRSERADTQYF
TRBV9	TRBD2	TRBJ2-1	few	TGTGCCAGCAGCGTACATTGGACTAGCGGGAGTCCCTACAATGAGCAGTTCTTC	CASSVHWTSGSPYNEQFF
TRBV12-3/TRBV12-4	NA	TRBJ2-3	many	TGTGCCAGCAGTCCCACAGGACCCTATGACGCAGATACGCAGTATTTT	CASSPTGPYDADTQYF
TRBV20-1	TRBD2	TRBJ2-3	NA	TGCTGTGCTAGAGATATGAGCGGGGGGGATTCAGATACGCAGTATTTT	CCARDMSGGDSDTQYF
TRBV4-1	TRBD2	TRBJ2-5	few	TGCGCCAGCAGCCAAGATTCGGATATCGGGAGGAGGACCCAGTACTTC	CASSQDSDIGRRTQYF
TRBV20-1	TRBD2	TRBJ2-1	NA	TGCAGTGCTAGAGATTATCGCCTAGCGGGAGAGAGGGATCTGGGCAATGAGCAGTTCTTC	CSARDYRLAGERDLGNEQFF
TRBV5-1	TRBD1	TRBJ2-1	many	TGCGCCAGCAGCTTGGGGCCCTCTGGGACAGACTCCTACAATGAGCAGTTCTTC	CASSLGPSGTDSYNEQFF
TRBV5-1	TRBD2	TRBJ2-7	few	TGCGCCAGCAGCTCTAGCGGACCCTACTACGAGCAGTACTTC	CASSSSGPYYEQYF
TRBV12-3/TRBV12-4	NA	TRBJ2-1	NA	TGTGCCAGCAGGGGGACGGGCCTCAATGAGCAGTTCTTC	CASRGTGLNEQFF